This TCR beta chain originates from a study of cytotoxic CD8 clonotypes in ibrutinib-treated CLL. On the study more broadly: Overall, some 24 responses were partial and 2 complete; following median roughly 72 months, about 15 patients stayed remitted and approximately 12 progressed.

The study, taken as a whole, reports: Clonality increased with ibrutinib response but returned toward baseline at progression. Clonotypes that were public were uncommon, and they contracted or stayed stable on treatment.

TCRdb keeps only in-frame clones here, not all; method: immunoSEQ multiplex PCR. The sample shows over 100,000 clones, approximately 83% of them seen only once. As for this clone: Its antigen is unknown.

Germline lookup yields CDR1 SNHLY and CDR2 FYNNEI. V shed 6 bases and J 6 bases; nucleotides not matched to a gene: 8. The CDR3 runs to 16 residues. The input for sequencing was PBMCs, taken after 24 months of ibrutinib treatment. The clonotype comes from a human donor with chronic lymphocytic leukemia. The chain carries TRBV2 and TRBJ2-2, with 12 bases lining up with TRBD2. The CDR3 is CASRASSGRGSGELFF. CDR3 bases: TGTGCCAGCAGAGCGTCTAGCGGGAGGGGTTCCGGGGAGCTGTTTTTT. The full variable domain, with the rest looked up from reference TRBV2 and TRBJ2-2, is EPEVTQTPSHQVTQMGQEVILRCVPISNHLYFYWYRQILGQKVEFLVSFYNNEISEKSEIFDDQFSVERPDGSNFTLKIRSTKLEDSAMYFCASRASSGRGSGELFFGEGSRLTVL.